A selection of T cell receptor beta chains follows, all from one sample in a study of cytomegalovirus exposure and HLA in healthy donors. The data were produced by immunoSEQ multiplex PCR, yet TCRdb's version contains in-frame clones alone and is incomplete. The sample includes some 170,000 clones, 75% to 80% of them seen just once. Sequenced: PBMCs. These receptors all stem from a man aged 40-49 years in good health and CMV-seropositive. Each CDR3 is given with its conserved first and last residue. Each record gives: V gene, J gene, D gene, clone size, CDR3 protein, CDR3 DNA. The D gene is left open where the match is weak. Clone size, where shown, is once, few, many, or a class for clones that have expanded.

>TRBV28|TRBJ2-7|TRBD1|once
CASRGQANEQYF
TGTGCCAGCAGGGGACAGGCCAACGAGCAGTACTTC
>TRBV5-1|TRBJ2-7|NA|NA
CASSLGGGDHSYEQYF
TGCGCCAGCAGCTTGGGGGGCGGGGACCACTCCTACGAGCAGTACTTC
>TRBV28|TRBJ1-5|NA|once
CASSLVGGGSNQPQHF
TGTGCCAGCAGCCTCGTTGGGGGGGGGAGCAATCAGCCCCAGCATTTT
>TRBV2|TRBJ2-7|NA|NA
CASSEYPGEQYF
TGTGCCAGCAGTGAATACCCAGGCGAGCAGTACTTC
>TRBV7-2|TRBJ1-5|NA|once
CASSKTVNQPQHF
TGTGCCAGCAGCAAAACAGTGAATCAGCCCCAGCATTTT
>TRBV6-1|TRBJ2-5|NA|once
CASSEAEAGRQTQYF
TGTGCCAGCAGTGAAGCAGAGGCAGGGCGGCAGACCCAGTACTTC
>TRBV11-3|TRBJ2-1|TRBD2|NA
CASSLLGPRTSDWTMSRQFF
TGTGCCAGCAGCTTACTTGGTCCCCGGACTAGCGATTGGACAATGAGTCGGCAGTTCTTC
>TRBV11-3|TRBJ2-5|NA|NA
CASSLDRGSTAVRETQYF
TGTGCCAGCAGCTTAGATCGAGGTTCCACAGCGGTGCGGGAGACCCAGTACTTC
>TRBV7-9|TRBJ2-2|TRBD2|NA
CASSTPGLYTGELFF
TGTGCCAGCAGCACTCCGGGACTATACACCGGGGAGCTGTTTTTT
>TRBV11-2|TRBJ2-2|TRBD2|NA
CASSSKLAGLAESGELFF
TGTGCCAGCAGCTCCAAGTTGGCGGGACTAGCGGAGTCCGGGGAGCTGTTTTTT
>TRBV6-5|TRBJ1-1|NA|NA
CASRGAVNTEAFF
TGTGCCAGCAGGGGGGCTGTGAACACTGAAGCTTTCTTT
>TRBV5-1|TRBJ2-1|TRBD2|NA
CASSSPGLAGLNEQFF
TGCGCCAGCAGCTCGCCAGGACTAGCGGGATTGAATGAGCAGTTCTTC
>TRBV7-7|TRBJ2-5|TRBD2|NA
CASSSLKREVGETQYF
TGTGCCAGCAGCTCTCTAAAGCGGGAGGTGGGAGAGACCCAGTACTTC
>TRBV5-1|TRBJ1-4|NA|NA
CASSLGGDLELNEKLFF
TGCGCCAGCAGCTTGGGGGGGGACCTCGAGCTGAATGAAAAACTGTTTTTT
>TRBV10-1|TRBJ2-1|TRBD1|NA
CASSESTGGVKEQFF
TGCGCCAGCAGTGAGTCTACAGGGGGTGTGAAGGAGCAGTTCTTC
>TRBV2|TRBJ1-5|NA|NA
CASSGLQVKPQHF
TGTGCCAGCAGTGGATTACAGGTAAAGCCCCAGCATTTT
>TRBV9|TRBJ2-1|TRBD2|NA
CASSVALAGFSNNEQFF
TGTGCCAGCAGCGTAGCGTTAGCGGGATTTTCCAACAATGAGCAGTTCTTC
>TRBV19|TRBJ1-5|NA|NA
CASSIDNTPGQPQHF
TGTGCCAGTAGTATAGATAATACCCCGGGTCAGCCCCAGCATTTT
>TRBV11-3|TRBJ2-5|NA|NA
CASSSPRADPPETQYF
TGTGCCAGCAGCTCACCCAGGGCGGATCCGCCAGAGACCCAGTACTTC
>TRBV5-1|TRBJ1-4|NA|NA
CASSPGQGGEKLFF
TGCGCCAGCAGCCCCGGGCAGGGTGGCGAAAAACTGTTTTTT
>TRBV19|TRBJ1-1|TRBD1|once
CASSPNRGNTEAFF
TGTGCCAGTAGTCCTAACAGGGGGAACACTGAAGCTTTCTTT
>TRBV14|TRBJ1-1|NA|NA
CASSRTATEAFF
TGTGCCAGCAGCAGGACAGCAACTGAAGCTTTCTTT
>TRBV19|TRBJ1-2|NA|NA
CASSPGRTVTNYGYTF
TGTGCCAGTAGCCCAGGTCGGACAGTAACTAACTATGGCTACACCTTC
>TRBV19|TRBJ1-4|NA|NA
CASSMNRVGEKLFF
TGTGCCAGTAGTATGAACAGGGTGGGAGAAAAACTGTTTTTT
>TRBV5-1|TRBJ2-3|NA|few
CASSLADSPSTDTQYF
TGCGCCAGCAGCTTGGCCGACAGCCCTAGCACAGATACGCAGTATTTT
>TRBV10-3|TRBJ2-3|TRBD2|NA
CAISEREGDTQYF
TGTGCCATCAGTGAGCGGGAGGGAGATACGCAGTATTTT
>TRBV28|TRBJ2-2|NA|NA
CASRRGVTGELFF
TGTGCCAGCAGACGCGGGGTTACCGGGGAGCTGTTTTTT
>TRBV11-3|TRBJ2-1|NA|few
CASSLRREHNEQFF
TGTGCCAGCAGCCTTCGCCGGGAGCACAATGAGCAGTTCTTC
>TRBV29-1|TRBJ2-7|TRBD2|NA
CSVVAGGFSYEQYF
TGCAGCGTTGTAGCGGGAGGCTTCTCCTACGAGCAGTACTTC
>TRBV5-1|TRBJ2-1|TRBD2|once
CASSFSGRAWDEQFF
TGCGCCAGCAGCTTTAGCGGGAGGGCCTGGGATGAGCAGTTCTTC
>TRBV7-8|TRBJ2-7|TRBD1|few
CASSQDRAGEQYF
TGTGCCAGCAGCCAGGACAGGGCGGGCGAGCAGTACTTC
>TRBV10-1|TRBJ2-5|TRBD1|once
CASSDRQGHGYETQYF
TGCGCCAGCAGTGATCGACAGGGCCACGGGTATGAGACCCAGTACTTC
>TRBV29-1|TRBJ2-2|NA|NA
CSVLRGSEAGELFF
TGCAGCGTTTTAAGGGGTAGTGAAGCCGGGGAGCTGTTTTTT
>TRBV5-1|TRBJ2-7|TRBD1|NA
CASSFGQGAGEQYF
TGCGCCAGCAGCTTTGGACAGGGGGCTGGCGAGCAGTACTTC
>TRBV11-3|TRBJ2-1|TRBD1|once
CASNLGQGHNEQFF
TGTGCCAGCAACCTAGGACAGGGCCACAATGAGCAGTTCTTC
>TRBV5-1|TRBJ1-6|NA|NA
CASSLESSYNSPLHF
TGCGCCAGCAGCTTGGAGAGCTCCTATAATTCACCCCTCCACTTT
>TRBV15|TRBJ2-7|TRBD2|NA
CATSRGPSGFYEQYF
TGTGCCACCAGCAGAGGTCCTAGCGGGTTCTACGAGCAGTACTTC
>TRBV6-6|TRBJ2-7|NA|NA
CASSSARRETFYEQYF
TGTGCCAGCAGTTCCGCCCGGCGGGAAACTTTCTACGAGCAGTACTTC
>TRBV14|TRBJ1-5|NA|once
CASSQTTGGQPQHF
TGTGCCAGCAGCCAAACTACGGGAGGTCAGCCCCAGCATTTT
>TRBV9|TRBJ2-3|NA|NA
CASSEPLSSPTTLTDTQYF
TGTGCCAGCAGCGAGCCCCTCTCTAGCCCGACGACACTCACAGATACGCAGTATTTT
>TRBV5-1|TRBJ1-4|TRBD1|NA
CASSWGARGPNEKLFF
TGCGCCAGCAGCTGGGGGGCTAGGGGGCCTAATGAAAAACTGTTTTTT
>TRBV5-6|TRBJ1-1|NA|few
CASTKDMGNTEAFF
TGTGCCAGCACTAAGGACATGGGGAACACTGAAGCTTTCTTT
>TRBV5-1|TRBJ1-2|NA|NA
CASSLEVGRGYTF
TGCGCCAGCAGCTTGGAGGTGGGCAGAGGCTACACCTTC
>TRBV19|TRBJ2-2|NA|NA
CASSELFLPNTGELFF
TGTGCCAGTAGTGAACTTTTCCTACCGAACACCGGGGAGCTGTTTTTT
>TRBV11-1|TRBJ1-3|NA|once
CASSQDSLPGNTIYF
TGTGCCAGCAGTCAAGACAGTCTCCCAGGAAACACCATATATTTT
>TRBV19|TRBJ1-1|NA|NA
CASRPRSSVLMNTEAFF
TGTGCCAGCCGCCCTCGTTCCTCAGTTTTAATGAACACTGAAGCTTTCTTT
>TRBV30|TRBJ1-2|NA|NA
CAWSVGDSLMGTF
TGTGCCTGGAGTGTGGGGGACTCCCTTATGGGCACCTTC
>TRBV2|TRBJ1-6|NA|NA
CASKGRQYNSPLHF
TGTGCCAGCAAAGGCCGACAGTATAATTCACCCCTCCACTTT
>TRBV5-1|TRBJ2-4|TRBD1|NA
CASSSGGEGKNIQYF
TGCGCCAGCAGCTCAGGGGGAGAGGGCAAAAACATTCAGTACTTC
>TRBV19|TRBJ2-5|NA|few
CASSSQGLETQYF
TGTGCCAGTAGTTCACAGGGTCTGGAGACCCAGTACTTC
>TRBV28|TRBJ2-1|NA|NA
CASSLLRTAWEQFF
TGTGCCAGCAGTTTACTCCGGACAGCTTGGGAGCAGTTCTTC